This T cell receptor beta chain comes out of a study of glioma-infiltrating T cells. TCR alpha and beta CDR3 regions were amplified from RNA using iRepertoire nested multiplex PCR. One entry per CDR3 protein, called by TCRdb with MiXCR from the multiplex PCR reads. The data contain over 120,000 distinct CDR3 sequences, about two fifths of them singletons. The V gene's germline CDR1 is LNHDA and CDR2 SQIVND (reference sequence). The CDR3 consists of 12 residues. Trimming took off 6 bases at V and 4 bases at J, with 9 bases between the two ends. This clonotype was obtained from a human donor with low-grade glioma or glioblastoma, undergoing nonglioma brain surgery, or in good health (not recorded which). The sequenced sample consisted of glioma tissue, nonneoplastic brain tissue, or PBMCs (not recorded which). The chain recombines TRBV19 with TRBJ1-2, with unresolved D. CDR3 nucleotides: TGTGCCAGTAGCATCGAGCTCTATGGCTACACCTTC. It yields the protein CASSIELYGYTF.